This is a list of T cell receptor beta chains from one sample in a study of cytomegalovirus exposure and HLA in healthy donors. Measured with immunoSEQ multiplex PCR; TCRdb has only the in-frame clones, and not every one. The table includes 70,000 or so clones, 85% to 95% detected once. The sequencing input was PBMCs. These receptor sequences come from a man in his late teens or twenties in good health and CMV-seropositive. Each CDR3 is given with its conserved first and last residue. A D gene is named only where the DNA matches it firmly. A row's size may be missing; if present it is once, few, many or a size class.

>.|TRBJ2-5|TRBV9|TRBD2
CASSVVSSGKETQYF
TGTGCCAGCAGCGTAGTTTCTAGCGGGAAAGAGACCCAGTACTTC
>.|TRBJ2-1|TRBV28|.
CASSLKRLGGNEQFF
TGTGCCAGCAGTTTAAAGCGACTAGGTGGGAATGAGCAGTTCTTC
>.|TRBJ2-7|TRBV6-1|TRBD1
CASSLTQGTYEQYF
TGTGCCAGCAGTCTCACACAGGGGACCTACGAGCAGTACTTC
>.|TRBJ2-2|TRBV9|.
CASSAPSEGHSSGELFF
TGTGCCAGCAGCGCTCCCTCGGAGGGCCATTCGTCCGGGGAGCTGTTTTTT
>.|TRBJ2-1|TRBV27|.
CASTKRGLREQFF
TGTGCCAGCACTAAAAGAGGGTTACGGGAGCAGTTCTTC
>.|TRBJ1-3|TRBV4-2|.
CASSQDAGLPGNTIYF
TGTGCCAGCAGCCAAGATGCGGGACTTCCTGGAAACACCATATATTTT
>.|TRBJ2-7|TRBV11-3|.
CASSLDQGYEQYF
TGTGCCAGCAGCTTAGACCAGGGTTACGAGCAGTACTTC
>.|TRBJ2-3|TRBV28|.
CASNRQQADTQYF
TGTGCCAGCAATAGGCAACAGGCGGATACGCAGTATTTT
>.|TRBJ2-2|TRBV19|.
CASSQTVTNTGELFF
TGTGCCAGTAGTCAGACAGTGACGAACACCGGGGAGCTGTTTTTT
>.|TRBJ2-7|TRBV25-1|TRBD2
CASSKMGTSGSEQYF
TGTGCCAGCAGCAAGATGGGGACTAGCGGGAGCGAGCAGTACTTC
>.|TRBJ2-1|TRBV7-3|.
CASSFVPKPYNEQFF
TGTGCCAGCAGCTTTGTTCCTAAGCCCTACAATGAGCAGTTCTTC
>.|TRBJ2-7|TRBV7-9|TRBD2
CASSLAVLAGVGEQYF
TGTGCCAGCAGCTTAGCGGTGCTAGCGGGAGTCGGCGAGCAGTACTTC
>.|TRBJ2-3|TRBV2|.
CASRDRHRTDTQYF
TGTGCCAGCAGGGACAGACATCGCACAGATACGCAGTATTTT
>.|TRBJ1-5|TRBV27|.
CASRVGWGGNQPQHF
TGTGCCAGCAGGGTCGGTTGGGGGGGGAATCAGCCCCAGCATTTT
>.|TRBJ2-1|TRBV6-4|.
CASSDSAGSYNEQFF
TGTGCCAGCAGTGACTCAGCGGGCTCCTACAATGAGCAGTTCTTC
>.|TRBJ2-7|TRBV11-3|.
CASSLVAGTDYEQYF
TGTGCCAGCAGCTTAGTAGCCGGGACTGACTACGAGCAGTACTTC
>.|TRBJ2-2|TRBV7-9|TRBD2
CASSSRLVLAGGTGELFF
TGTGCCAGCAGCAGCCGTCTTGTGCTAGCGGGAGGCACCGGGGAGCTGTTTTTT
>.|TRBJ2-5|TRBV5-8|TRBD1
CASSLTQGALRETQYF
TGTGCCAGCAGTCTGACACAGGGGGCGCTTCGGGAGACCCAGTACTTC
>.|TRBJ1-2|TRBV27|TRBD1
CASSFRTGGVNGYTF
TGTGCCAGCAGTTTCCGGACAGGGGGTGTAAATGGCTACACCTTC
>.|TRBJ2-3|TRBV5-4|TRBD2
CASSPGGTSIIDTQYF
TGTGCCAGCAGCCCTGGCGGGACTAGTATTATTGATACGCAGTATTTT
>.|TRBJ2-5|TRBV25-1|TRBD1
CASSELRDSEETQYF
TGTGCCAGCAGTGAATTAAGGGACAGCGAAGAGACCCAGTACTTC
>.|TRBJ2-2|TRBV9|.
CASSGHLEGPLPGELFF
TGTGCCAGCAGCGGTCATCTGGAGGGCCCTCTTCCCGGGGAGCTGTTTTTT
>.|TRBJ2-1|TRBV6-4|.
CASSATPGSYNEQFF
TGTGCCAGCAGTGCGACCCCGGGGTCCTACAATGAGCAGTTCTTC
>.|TRBJ2-5|TRBV4-2|.
CASSINNQETQYF
TGTGCCAGCAGCATCAACAACCAAGAGACCCAGTACTTC
>.|TRBJ1-2|TRBV4-1|.
CASSQGGSNYGYTF
TGCGCCAGCAGCCAAGGTGGCAGTAACTATGGCTACACCTTC
>.|TRBJ1-2|TRBV9|.
CASSVEWQGPGYTF
TGTGCCAGCAGCGTAGAATGGCAGGGCCCTGGCTACACCTTC
>once|TRBJ1-4|TRBV12-5|TRBD1
CASGLITGANEKLFF
TGTGCTAGTGGTTTGATCACAGGGGCTAATGAAAAACTGTTTTTT
>.|TRBJ1-2|TRBV25-1|TRBD1
CASSPGTGFQGYTF
TGTGCCAGCAGCCCCGGGACAGGGTTTCAGGGCTACACCTTC
>.|TRBJ2-7|TRBV5-4|.
CASSPGTPGYYEQYF
TGTGCCAGCAGCCCTGGGACTCCGGGGTATTACGAGCAGTACTTC
>.|TRBJ2-5|TRBV5-1|.
CASSPVLPRETQYF
TGCGCCAGCAGCCCGGTATTGCCCCGGGAGACCCAGTACTTC
>.|TRBJ1-1|TRBV30|.
CAWEGGPEAFF
TGTGCCTGGGAGGGAGGCCCTGAAGCTTTCTTT
>.|TRBJ2-7|TRBV7-3|.
CASSLAGENEQYF
TGTGCCAGCAGCTTAGCCGGGGAAAACGAGCAGTACTTC
>.|TRBJ2-1|TRBV5-1|TRBD2
CASSPRTSGSSDEQFF
TGCGCCAGCAGCCCTAGGACTAGCGGGAGTAGCGATGAGCAGTTCTTC
>.|TRBJ2-1|TRBV5-4|.
CASSTDASTDEQFF
TGTGCCAGCAGCACGGACGCTAGCACGGATGAGCAGTTCTTC
>.|TRBJ2-2|TRBV14|.
CASSQDNSLNTGELFF
TGTGCCAGCAGCCAAGACAACAGCTTGAACACCGGGGAGCTGTTTTTT